The rows below give T cell receptor beta chains drawn from one sample of a study of OX40 agonist ivuxolimab in advanced cancers. Only in-frame clones appear in the TCRdb table, and some are missing; sequencing was by immunoSEQ multiplex PCR. The table includes around 46,000 clones, approximately 90% detected once. The sequencing here drew on CD4+ or CD8+ T cells sorted from blood, taken in a trial of the OX40 agonist ivuxolimab. The origin of the receptors is an adult with an advanced solid tumor such as melanoma, head and neck, liver or kidney cancer. CDR3s include the opening cysteine and the closing phenylalanine or tryptophan.

j_gene	v_gene	CDR3aa
TRBJ2-7	TRBV6-6	CASSVGAEQYF
TRBJ2-1	TRBV11-2	CASSLAGGYNEQFF
TRBJ2-7	TRBV6-5	CASSHRDLTYEQYF
TRBJ2-1	TRBV7-6	CASSLRQQGYSYNEQFF
TRBJ2-7	TRBV5-4	CASSQTSVDEQYF
TRBJ2-1	TRBV7-9	CASSLDVNNEQFF
TRBJ2-7	TRBV7-6	CASSLVGRTSGRIYEQYF
TRBJ2-1	TRBV29-1	CSVETGEDNEQFF
TRBJ2-7	TRBV4-3	CASSQDTEFYEQYF
TRBJ1-3	TRBV7-9	CASSPLGGLGTIYF
TRBJ2-2	TRBV13	CASSLRDRANTGELFF
TRBJ2-2	TRBV5-6	CASSFGTSGRANTGELFF
TRBJ2-3	TRBV4-3	CASSQAPGPFTDTQYF
TRBJ1-1	TRBV5-4	CASSLPGSGTEAFF
TRBJ1-5	TRBV27	CASSLVAGWNQPQHF
TRBJ1-1	TRBV13	CASSPEGKSPEAFF
TRBJ2-7	TRBV4-1	CASSPQLGLAQTYEQYF
TRBJ2-4	TRBV5-6	CASSLEGGRVAKNIQYF
TRBJ2-3	TRBV9	CASSVGYSTDTQYF
TRBJ1-2	TRBV2	CASRDSHYGYTF
TRBJ1-5	TRBV29-1	CSVATGSGQPQHF
TRBJ2-7	TRBV29-1	CSVATNSYEQYF
TRBJ2-7	TRBV7-9	CASLGAPVYEQYF
TRBJ2-5	TRBV7-2	CASSPTGDKETQYF
TRBJ1-2	TRBV19	CASSTGQGHIYGYTF
TRBJ2-1	TRBV4-1	CASSQENRDDEQFF
TRBJ2-1	TRBV27	CASSWSGGEQFF
TRBJ1-2	TRBV27	CASSLGSNYGYTF
TRBJ1-5	TRBV5-6	CASSFGQRNQPQHF
TRBJ1-5	TRBV6-1	CASSEAKLGRYSNQPQHF
TRBJ1-6	TRBV27	CASSLQVPNSPLHF
TRBJ2-7	TRBV5-5	CASSLATVSYEQYF
TRBJ2-3	TRBV6-5	CASTPPGGDTDTQYF
TRBJ2-1	TRBV9	CASSVGGTHNEQFF
TRBJ2-7	TRBV4-3	CASSQEDGPYEQYF
TRBJ1-1	TRBV5-6	CASSVGTGSPEAFF
TRBJ2-5	TRBV13	CASSVGQGETQYF
TRBJ2-3	TRBV28	CASSLSSRDRVEEETDTQYF